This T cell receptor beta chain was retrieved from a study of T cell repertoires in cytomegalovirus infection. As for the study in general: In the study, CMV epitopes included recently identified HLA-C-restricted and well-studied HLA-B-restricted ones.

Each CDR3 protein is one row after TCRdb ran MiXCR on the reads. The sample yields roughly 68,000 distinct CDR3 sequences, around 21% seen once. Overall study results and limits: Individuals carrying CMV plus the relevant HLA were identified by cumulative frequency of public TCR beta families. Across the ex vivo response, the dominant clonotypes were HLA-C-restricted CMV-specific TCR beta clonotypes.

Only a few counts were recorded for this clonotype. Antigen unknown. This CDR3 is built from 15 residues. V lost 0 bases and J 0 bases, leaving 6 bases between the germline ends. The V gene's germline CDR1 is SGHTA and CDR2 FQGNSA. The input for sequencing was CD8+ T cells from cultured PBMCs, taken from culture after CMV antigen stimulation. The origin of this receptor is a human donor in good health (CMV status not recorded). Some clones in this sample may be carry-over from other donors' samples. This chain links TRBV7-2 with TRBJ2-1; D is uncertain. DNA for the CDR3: TGTGCCAGCAGCTTAGCGACGAGCTCCTACAATGAGCAGTTCTTC. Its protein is CASSLATSSYNEQFF.